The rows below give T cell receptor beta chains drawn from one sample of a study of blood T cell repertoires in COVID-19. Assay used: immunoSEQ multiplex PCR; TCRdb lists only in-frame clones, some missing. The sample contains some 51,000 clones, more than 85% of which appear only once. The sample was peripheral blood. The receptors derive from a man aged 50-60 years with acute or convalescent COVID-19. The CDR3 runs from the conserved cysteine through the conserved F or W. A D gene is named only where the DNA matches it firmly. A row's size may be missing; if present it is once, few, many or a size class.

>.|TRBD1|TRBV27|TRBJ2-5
TGTGCCAGCAGTTTCTGTAGGGACGACGGGACAGACAAAGAGACCCAGTACTTC
CASSFCRDDGTDKETQYF
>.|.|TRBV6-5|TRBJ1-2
TGTGCCAGCAGTTTCAACAGGGTGAGCTACACCTTC
CASSFNRVSYTF
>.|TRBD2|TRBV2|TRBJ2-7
TGTGCCAGCACATCGGGGGGCTCCTACGAGCAGTACTTC
CASTSGGSYEQYF
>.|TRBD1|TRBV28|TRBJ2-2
TGTGCCAGCAGTGACCGGGACAGATCCCTGGCAGGGAACACCGGGGAGCTGTTTTTT
CASSDRDRSLAGNTGELFF
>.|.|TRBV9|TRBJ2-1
TGTGCCAGCAGCGTAGACCGGGGGAAGAGCTCCTACAATGAGCAGTTCTTC
CASSVDRGKSSYNEQFF
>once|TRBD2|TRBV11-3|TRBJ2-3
TGTGCCAGCAGCCCTTCTAGCGGAAAGGGTACGCAGTATTTT
CASSPSSGKGTQYF
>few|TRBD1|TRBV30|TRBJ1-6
TGTGCCTTTACGCCACAGGGGGGTGGTTCACCCCTCCACTTT
CAFTPQGGGSPLHF
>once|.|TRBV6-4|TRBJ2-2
TGTGCCAGCAGTGACTACGGGGTTACCGGGGAGCTGTTTTTT
CASSDYGVTGELFF
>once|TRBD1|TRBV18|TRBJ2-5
TGTGCCAGCTCACCACAACCGGGACAGGGGAAAGAGACCCAGTACTTC
CASSPQPGQGKETQYF
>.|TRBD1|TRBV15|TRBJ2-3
TGTGCCACCAGCACACCGACAGGGGGTGATACGCAGTATTTT
CATSTPTGGDTQYF
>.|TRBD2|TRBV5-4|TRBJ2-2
TGTGCCAGCAGCTTGGCTAAAGCGGGGCGAAACACCGGGGAGCTGTTTTTT
CASSLAKAGRNTGELFF
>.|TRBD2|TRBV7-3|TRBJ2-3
TGTGCCAGCAGCTCAACACCTAGCGGGGGGCGTGATACGCAGTATTTT
CASSSTPSGGRDTQYF
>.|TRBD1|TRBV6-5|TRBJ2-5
TGTGCCAGCCTCCGGGACAGCCAAGAGACCCAGTACTTC
CASLRDSQETQYF
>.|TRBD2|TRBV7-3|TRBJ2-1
TGTGCCAGCAGCGAGGGACTAGCGGGGCGCAATGAGCAGTTCTTC
CASSEGLAGRNEQFF
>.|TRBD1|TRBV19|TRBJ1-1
TGTGCCAGTAGTGCGGCCGGGACAGGGGGCACTGAAGCTTTCTTT
CASSAAGTGGTEAFF
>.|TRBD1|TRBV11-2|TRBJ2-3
TGTGCCAGCAGCCCCAACAGGGGATTGACAGATACGCAGTATTTT
CASSPNRGLTDTQYF
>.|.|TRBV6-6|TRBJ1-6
TGTGCCAGCAGTTACTCGGAGGATTCACCCCTCCACTTT
CASSYSEDSPLHF
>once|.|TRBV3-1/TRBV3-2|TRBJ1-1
TGTGCCAGCAGCCAAGAATCGACGAAGGGAGGGGGAACTGAAGCTTTCTTT
CASSQESTKGGGTEAFF
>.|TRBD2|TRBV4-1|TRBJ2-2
TGCGCCAGCAGCCAAGCAGCGGGGGGATATACCGGGGAGCTGTTTTTT
CASSQAAGGYTGELFF
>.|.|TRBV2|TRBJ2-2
TGTGCCAGCAGTGTTGGGGCAGACACCGGGGAGCTGTTTTTT
CASSVGADTGELFF
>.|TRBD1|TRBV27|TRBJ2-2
TGTGCCACCCGCGGACAGGGGCTCGTTAAAAGCACCGGGGAGCTGTTTTTT
CATRGQGLVKSTGELFF
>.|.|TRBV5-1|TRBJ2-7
TGCGCCAGCAGCCCTTTGGGGGGGGCTCGGTTCGACGAGCAGTACTTC
CASSPLGGARFDEQYF
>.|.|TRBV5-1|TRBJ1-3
TGCGCCAGCAGCCCCCCTTTGTCCTCTGGAAACACCATATATTTT
CASSPPLSSGNTIYF
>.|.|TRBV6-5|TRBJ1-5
TGTGCCAGCAGTTACGAGGGCAGTGACTTCAATCAGCCCCAGCATTTT
CASSYEGSDFNQPQHF
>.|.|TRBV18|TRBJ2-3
TGTGCCAGCTCCCTCAGGGCTGATACGCAGTATTTT
CASSLRADTQYF
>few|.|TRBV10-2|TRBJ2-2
TGCGCCGTACTGCCGGGAGAAAACACCGGGGAGCTGTTTTTT
CAVLPGENTGELFF
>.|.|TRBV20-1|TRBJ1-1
TGCAGTGCTCCGGACAGCGTGGGAGCTTTCTTT
CSAPDSVGAFF
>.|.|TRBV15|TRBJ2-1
TGTGCCACCAGCAGAGCCCAGGGAGGTTACAATGAGCAGTTCTTC
CATSRAQGGYNEQFF
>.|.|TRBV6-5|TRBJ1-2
TGTGCCAGCACCCGAATCGGGGGGACTAACTATGGCTACACCTTC
CASTRIGGTNYGYTF
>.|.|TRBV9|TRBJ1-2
TGTGCCAGCAGCGTAGCTGGTGCGGGGTACTATGGCTACACCTTC
CASSVAGAGYYGYTF
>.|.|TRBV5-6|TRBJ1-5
TGTGCCAGCAGCTTGGGCCGACCGGGACCCCAGCATTTT
CASSLGRPGPQHF
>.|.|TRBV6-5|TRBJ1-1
TGTGCCAGCAGTTACTCGGAGAGCCTCACTGAAGCTTTCTTT
CASSYSESLTEAFF
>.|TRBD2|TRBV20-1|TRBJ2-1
TGCAGTGCTAGTTTAGCGGGGGGGCCTTACAATGAGCAGTTCTTC
CSASLAGGPYNEQFF
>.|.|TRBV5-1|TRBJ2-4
TGCGCCAGCAGGAATACAGGGCTAGCCAAAAACATTCAGTACTTC
CASRNTGLAKNIQYF
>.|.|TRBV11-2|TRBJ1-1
TGTGCCAGCAGCGTAGGCGTCGACACTGAAGCTTTCTTT
CASSVGVDTEAFF
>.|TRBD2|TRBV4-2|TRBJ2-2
TGTGCCAGCAGCCCTCTAGCGGGGGTCTCGAACACCGGGGAGCTGTTTTTT
CASSPLAGVSNTGELFF
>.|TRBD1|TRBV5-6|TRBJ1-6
TGTGCCAGCAGCCCAGGGACAGGGATGGATAGAGGAATTTCACCCCTCCACTTT
CASSPGTGMDRGISPLHF
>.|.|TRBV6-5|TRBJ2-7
TGTGCCAGCACCTTGAAGGGGTACGAGCAGTACTTC
CASTLKGYEQYF
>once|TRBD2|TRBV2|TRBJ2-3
TGTGCCCTAGGACTAGCCTTCACAGATACGCAGTATTTT
CALGLAFTDTQYF
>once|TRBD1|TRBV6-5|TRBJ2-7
TGTGCCAGCAGCCCGGGGACAGGAGGTTCCTACGAGCAGTACTTC
CASSPGTGGSYEQYF
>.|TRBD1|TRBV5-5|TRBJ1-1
TGTGCCAGCAGCTGGGATGGACAGGGGGCGAGTATGAGCGCTTTCTTT
CASSWDGQGASMSAFF
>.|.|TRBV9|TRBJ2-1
TGTGCCAGCAGTTGGGGAGAGGGTGATTTCGACAACAATGAGCAGTTCTTC
CASSWGEGDFDNNEQFF
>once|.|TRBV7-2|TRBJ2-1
TGTGCCAGCAGCTTAGAGTTCGGGGGACTTTCCGACAATGAGCAGTTCTTC
CASSLEFGGLSDNEQFF
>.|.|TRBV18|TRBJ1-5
TGTGCCAGCTCACCTGTCGGTAATCAGCCCCAGCATTTT
CASSPVGNQPQHF
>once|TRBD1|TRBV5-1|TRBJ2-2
TGCGCCAGCAGCCGACAGGGGCTCCTCTCCGCCGGGGAGCTGTTTTTT
CASSRQGLLSAGELFF
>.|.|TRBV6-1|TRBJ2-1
TGTGCCAGCAGTGAAGGCATCAGGGGAGATGAGCAGTTCTTC
CASSEGIRGDEQFF
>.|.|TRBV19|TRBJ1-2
TGTGCCAGTAGACGTCAGCGGGAGGGAAACTATGGCTACACCTTC
CASRRQREGNYGYTF
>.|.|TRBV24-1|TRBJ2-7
TGTGCCACCAGTGATTCGGGGTTGCCGCAGTACTTC
CATSDSGLPQYF
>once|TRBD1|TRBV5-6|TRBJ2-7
TGTGCCAGCAGCTTGGCCTGGGACAGGGACTACGAGCAGTACTTC
CASSLAWDRDYEQYF
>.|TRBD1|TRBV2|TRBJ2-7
TGTGCCAGCAGTGAACCTGGGACAGGGATACACGAGCAGTACTTC
CASSEPGTGIHEQYF
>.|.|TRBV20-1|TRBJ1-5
TGCAGTGCTAGTCAAGCGGAATGGCCCCAGCATTTT
CSASQAEWPQHF